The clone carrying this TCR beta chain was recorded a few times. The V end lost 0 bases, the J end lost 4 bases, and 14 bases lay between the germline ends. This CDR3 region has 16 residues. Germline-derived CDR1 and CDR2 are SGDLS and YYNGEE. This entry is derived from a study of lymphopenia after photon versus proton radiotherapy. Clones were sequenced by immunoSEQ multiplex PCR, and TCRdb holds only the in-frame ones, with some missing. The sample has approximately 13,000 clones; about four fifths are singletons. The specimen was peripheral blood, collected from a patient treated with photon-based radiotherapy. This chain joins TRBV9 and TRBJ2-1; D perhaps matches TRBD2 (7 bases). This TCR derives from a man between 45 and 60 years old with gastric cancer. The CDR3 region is CASSVESGGRYNEQFF. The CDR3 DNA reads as TGTGCCAGCAGCGTAGAGTCCGGGGGGCGTTACAATGAGCAGTTCTTC. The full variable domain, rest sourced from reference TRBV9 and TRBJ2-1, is DSGVTQTPKHLITATGQRVTLRCSPRSGDLSVYWYQQSLDQGLQFLIQYYNGEERAKGNILERFSAQQFPDLHSELNLSSLELGDSALYFCASSVESGGRYNEQFFGPGTRLTVL.